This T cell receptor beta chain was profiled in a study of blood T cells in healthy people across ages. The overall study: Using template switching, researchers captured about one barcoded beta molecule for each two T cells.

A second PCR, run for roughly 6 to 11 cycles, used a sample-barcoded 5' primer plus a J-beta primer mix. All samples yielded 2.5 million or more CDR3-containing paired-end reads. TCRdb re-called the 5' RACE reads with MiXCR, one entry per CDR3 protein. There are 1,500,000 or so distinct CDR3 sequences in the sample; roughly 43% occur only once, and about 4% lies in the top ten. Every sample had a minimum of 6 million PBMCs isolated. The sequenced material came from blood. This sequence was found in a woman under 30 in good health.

CDR3 nucleotides: TGTGCCAGCAGCTTAGGGAACAGGGTAACAACGCAGTATTTT. Translating it yields CASSLGNRVTTQYF. The chain combines TRBV7-2 with TRBJ2-3, with D possibly TRBD1 on 6 matching bases. Germline V gene data show CDR1 as SGHTA and CDR2 as FQGNSA. The CDR3 sequence is 14 residues long. V gave up 1 base and J gave up 9 bases, with 14 bases separating them.